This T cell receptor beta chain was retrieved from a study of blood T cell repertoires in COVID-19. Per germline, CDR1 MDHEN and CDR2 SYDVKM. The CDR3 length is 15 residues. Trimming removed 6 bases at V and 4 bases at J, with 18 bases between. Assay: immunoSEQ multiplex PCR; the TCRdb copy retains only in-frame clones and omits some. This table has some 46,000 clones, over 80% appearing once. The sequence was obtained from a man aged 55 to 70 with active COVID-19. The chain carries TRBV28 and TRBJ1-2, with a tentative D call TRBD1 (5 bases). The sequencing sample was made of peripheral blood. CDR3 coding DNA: TGTGCCAGCAGGTTAGATCAGGGTAGCGGCTATGGCTACACCTTC. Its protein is CASRLDQGSGYGYTF.